The clone carrying this TCR beta chain was detected a few times. Its cognate antigen is unknown. The data were taken from a study of Graves' ophthalmopathy and Graves' hyperthyroidism. Study details: Peripheral blood sampling occurred at initial diagnosis, before any treatment. Study results and limitations: Ophthalmopathy cases were distinguished from stable hyperthyroidism by a 13-signature model, reaching 87.88% sensitivity and approximately 81% specificity. Blood also carried most expanded thyroid clonotypes exceeding 0.001 frequency.

CDR3 regions of TCR beta were amplified from RNA transcripts. Second-round multiplex PCR came after a first-round RT-PCR that employed HTBI primers. TCRdb passed the multiplex PCR reads through MiXCR, listing each CDR3 protein once. The table lists hundreds of thousands of distinct CDR3 sequences, under 50% of them singletons, with 3% to 4% in the top ten. CDR3 length: 17 residues. J was trimmed by 6 bases and V by 5 bases; bases with no gene match: 15. CDR1 and CDR2 from the germline V gene are ENHRY and SYGVKD. No donor had other autoimmune disease, uncontrolled infection, pregnancy or lactation. This chain joins TRBV10-3 and TRBJ2-3; 9 bases are shared with TRBD1. The TCR comes from an adult man with Graves' ophthalmopathy. Specimen: peripheral blood. In DNA form, the CDR3 reads TGTGCCATCAGTCTCACCGGGACAGGGTGGTCCACCGATACGCAGTATTTT. This codes for CAISLTGTGWSTDTQYF.